This TCR beta chain was captured by sequencing in a study of T cell responses to AZD1222 COVID-19 vaccine. Comment on this clone: Its antigen is not identified.

Study-level results: Close to half of spike-specific TCRs reportedly recognize unmutated variant regions. Only a handful of AZD1222 recipients, roughly 6 in all, had baseline seropositivity. CD4 TCRs covered the whole spike, strongest at regions 160-218 and 743-854. The breadth and depth of Spike-specific TCRs increased once two AZD1222 doses had been given.

Trimming removed 0 bases at V and 9 bases at J, with 15 bases between. This CDR3 comprises 14 residues. Germline V gene data show CDR1 as GTSNPN and CDR2 as SVGIG (reference sequence). The repertoire was sequenced with immunoSEQ multiplex PCR; TCRdb's copy has only in-frame clones and lacks some. This table holds approximately 67,000 clones, 84% found once. V is TRBV30 and J is TRBJ1-3; no firm D call. The origin of this receptor is an adult in good health. The sequencing here drew on peripheral blood, taken on day 0 of AZD1222 vaccination. CDR3 in amino acids: CAWSVLVQRGTIYF. In DNA, the CDR3 is TGTGCCTGGAGTGTACTTGTCCAACGGGGCACCATATATTTT.